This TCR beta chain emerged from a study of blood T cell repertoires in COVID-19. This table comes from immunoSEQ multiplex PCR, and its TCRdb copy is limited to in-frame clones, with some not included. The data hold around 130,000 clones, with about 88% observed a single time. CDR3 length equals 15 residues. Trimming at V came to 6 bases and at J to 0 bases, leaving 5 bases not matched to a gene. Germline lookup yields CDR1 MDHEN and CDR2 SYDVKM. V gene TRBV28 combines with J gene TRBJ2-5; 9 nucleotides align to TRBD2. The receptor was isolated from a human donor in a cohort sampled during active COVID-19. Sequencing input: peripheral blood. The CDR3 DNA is TGTGCCAGCAGCCCAGCGGGGGGAAACCAAGAGACCCAGTACTTC. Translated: CASSPAGGNQETQYF.